This entry concerns a single TCR beta chain. The sample originates from a study of blood T cell repertoires in COVID-19. As for the study in general: The origin of the acute and convalescent COVID-19 samples was the United States, Italy and Spain. Sample material is recorded as cDNA or gDNA derived from T cells, B-cell-depleted T cells, or PBMCs.

Libraries were prepared by immunoSEQ multiplex PCR; TCRdb keeps only in-frame clonotypes and omits some of them. The data show 84,000 or so clones, approximately 80% seen once. Trimming at V came to 5 bases and at J to 9 bases, leaving 10 bases not matched to a gene. The CDR3 length is 14 residues. CDR1 SNHLY and CDR2 FYNNEI come from the germline V gene. The chain joins TRBV2 to TRBJ2-3; 8 bases are shared with TRBD1. The TCR sequence derives from a human donor in a cohort sampled during active COVID-19. The sequencing sample was made of peripheral blood. The DNA for the CDR3 is TGTGCCAGCAGTAGACAGGGGCCAAGGGAGACGCAGTATTTT. Amino acids: CASSRQGPRETQYF.